These T cell receptor beta chains were read from a single sample in a study of T cell repertoires in cytomegalovirus infection. From the reads, TCRdb called clonotypes with MiXCR, one entry per CDR3 protein. The sample holds about 110,000 distinct CDR3 sequences, around 10% seen once. These TCRs are of unknown antigen specificity. The sequencing input was PBMCs, sequenced either directly or after in vitro stimulation (not recorded which). These receptors originate from a human donor in good health (CMV status not recorded). Some clones in this sample may be carry-over from other donors' samples. The CDR3 runs from the conserved cysteine through the conserved F or W. D genes are given only for firm matches. Clone size is stated in some rows and not others, as once, few, many or a class when expanded.

V	size	D	J	CDR3	DNA
TRBV18	many	TRBD2	TRBJ2-1	CASSPLRGQGLAGTHEQFF	TGTGCCAGCTCACCACTTCGGGGGCAGGGACTAGCGGGGACCCATGAGCAGTTCTTC
TRBV6-5	NA	NA	TRBJ1-1	CASSYSISENTEAFF	TGTGCCAGCAGTTACTCGATCTCAGAAAACACTGAAGCTTTCTTT
TRBV6-5	NA	TRBD1	TRBJ2-7	CASSYGQGTSYEQYF	TGTGCCAGCAGTTACGGACAGGGAACCTCCTACGAGCAGTACTTC
TRBV7-8	many	NA	TRBJ1-1	CASSLESLGTEAFF	TGTGCCAGCAGCTTAGAGAGTCTGGGCACTGAAGCTTTCTTT
TRBV5-4	many	NA	TRBJ2-1	CATTVGGRWNEQFF	TGTGCCACCACCGTGGGGGGGCGGTGGAATGAGCAGTTCTTC
TRBV4-1	few	NA	TRBJ1-2	CASSQVRTGNYGYTF	TGCGCCAGCAGCCAAGTTCGCACGGGGAACTATGGCTACACCTTC
TRBV7-6	medium-sized	TRBD1	TRBJ1-4	CASSLTGAPNEKLFF	TGTGCCAGCAGCTTGACAGGGGCGCCTAATGAAAAACTGTTTTTT
TRBV19	few	TRBD2	TRBJ2-1	CASRAGLAGRGEQFF	TGTGCCAGTAGGGCCGGACTAGCGGGTCGGGGTGAGCAGTTCTTC
TRBV6-5	few	NA	TRBJ1-1	CASSYSWTKGTEAFF	TGTGCCAGCAGTTACTCCTGGACGAAGGGCACTGAAGCTTTCTTT
TRBV7-2	many	TRBD1	TRBJ1-6	CASSLGVGQGSSPLHF	TGTGCCAGCAGCTTAGGTGTAGGACAGGGAAGTTCACCCCTCCACTTT
TRBV7-9	once	NA	TRBJ2-3	CASSPGLLTLDTQYF	TGTGCCAGCAGCCCGGGACTCCTTACACTAGATACGCAGTATTTT
TRBV7-2	many	NA	TRBJ1-4	CASSLYQGATNEKLFF	TGTGCCAGCAGCTTATATCAGGGTGCAACTAATGAAAAACTGTTTTTT
TRBV7-9	NA	NA	TRBJ1-2	CASSSTNAVTNGYTF	TGTGCCAGCAGCTCCACCAATGCCGTCACGAATGGCTACACCTTC
TRBV7-2	many	TRBD2	TRBJ2-1	CASSPQRESNEQFF	TGTGCCAGCAGCCCCCAGCGGGAGAGCAATGAGCAGTTCTTC
TRBV20-1	NA	NA	TRBJ2-3	CSAGTQSSTDTQYF	TGCAGTGCTGGGACCCAGAGCAGCACAGATACGCAGTATTTT
TRBV29-1	few	NA	TRBJ1-1	CSVIKTLIGHTEAFF	TGCAGCGTAATCAAGACCCTAATAGGGCACACTGAAGCTTTCTTT
TRBV7-2	many	TRBD2	TRBJ2-3	CASSFGTSGRNPDTQYF	TGTGCCAGCAGCTTCGGGACTAGCGGGAGAAATCCAGATACGCAGTATTTT
TRBV7-7	many	NA	TRBJ2-2	CASSSQSSPGELFF	TGTGCTAGCAGCTCGCAGTCTTCCCCCGGGGAGCTGTTTTTT
TRBV28	many	NA	TRBJ2-7	CASSFPYNPYEQYF	TGTGCCAGCAGTTTTCCGTATAACCCCTACGAGCAGTACTTC
TRBV19	few	NA	TRBJ1-5	CASGGGTLGGRNQPQHF	TGTGCCAGTGGCGGTGGGACTCTCGGGGGTCGCAATCAGCCCCAGCATTTT
TRBV7-6	NA	NA	TRBJ1-2	CASSLVTGITNFGYTF	TGTGCCAGCAGCTTAGTAACAGGGATTACCAACTTTGGCTACACCTTC
TRBV7-6	many	TRBD1	TRBJ1-6	CASSSRQGGSNSPLHF	TGTGCCAGCAGCTCGCGACAGGGGGGGAGTAATTCACCCCTCCACTTT
TRBV4-2	NA	NA	TRBJ2-5	CASSRAEEGETQYF	TGTGCCAGCAGCCGAGCAGAGGAAGGAGAGACCCAGTACTTC
TRBV7-2	many	TRBD2	TRBJ2-1	CASSLDGGRELFF	TGTGCCAGCAGCCTGGACGGAGGGCGGGAGCTTTTCTTC
TRBV18	many	TRBD2	TRBJ2-1	CASSPSDLAGYNEQFF	TGTGCCAGCTCACCATCCGACCTAGCGGGTTATAATGAGCAGTTCTTC
TRBV10-3	many	TRBD1	TRBJ1-4	CAISDGTGTNEKLFF	TGTGCCATCAGTGATGGGACAGGGACTAATGAAAAACTGTTTTTT
TRBV7-9	NA	NA	TRBJ1-2	CASSQSWGGDYGYTF	TGTGCCAGCAGCCAGTCGTGGGGCGGTGACTATGGCTACACCTTC
TRBV7-3	many	TRBD1	TRBJ1-1	CASSLGQGGEAFF	TGTGCCAGCAGCTTAGGACAGGGAGGAGAAGCTTTCTTT
TRBV7-2	many	TRBD2	TRBJ2-4	CASSPRERAKNIQYF	TGTGCCAGCAGCCCGCGGGAGAGAGCCAAAAACATTCAGTACTTC
TRBV24-1	NA	NA	TRBJ2-1	CATSGTDLLSYNEQFF	TGTGCCACCAGTGGTACGGACTTACTCTCCTACAATGAGCAGTTCTTC
TRBV7-2	few	NA	TRBJ2-5	CASSPPALQETQYF	TGTGCCAGCAGCCCCCCCGCCTTGCAAGAGACCCAGTACTTC
TRBV28	few	NA	TRBJ1-2	CASSPGSANYGYTF	TGTGCCAGCAGCCCAGGGTCAGCTAACTATGGCTACACCTTC
TRBV7-2	NA	NA	TRBJ1-5	CASSVVTNQPQHF	TGTGCCAGCAGCGTAGTCACCAATCAGCCCCAGCATTTT
TRBV7-2	many	TRBD2	TRBJ2-3	CASSWTSGAATDTQYF	TGTGCCAGCAGCTGGACTAGCGGGGCCGCCACAGATACGCAGTATTTT
TRBV2	many	TRBD2	TRBJ2-3	CASSRNLAGGSDTQYF	TGTGCCAGCAGTAGAAACTTAGCGGGCGGATCAGATACGCAGTATTTT
TRBV7-9	NA	TRBD2	TRBJ2-1	CASSLDRSGSDEQFF	TGTGCCAGCAGCTTAGACCGTAGCGGGAGTGATGAGCAGTTCTTC
TRBV6-2/TRBV6-3	many	TRBD2	TRBJ2-1	CASSFPTSGRASSYNEQFF	TGTGCCAGCAGTTTTCCAACTAGCGGGAGAGCTAGCTCCTACAATGAGCAGTTCTTC
TRBV5-4	many	NA	TRBJ1-6	CASSPDLENSPLHF	TGTGCCAGCAGCCCGGACCTAGAAAATTCACCCCTCCACTTT
TRBV4-1	NA	NA	TRBJ2-3	CASSQEAGLRVNTQYF	TGCGCCAGCAGCCAAGAGGCAGGCCTCAGGGTAAATACGCAGTATTTT
TRBV12-3/TRBV12-4	NA	NA	TRBJ1-1	CASTFRGNTEAFF	TGTGCCAGCACATTCCGGGGGAACACTGAAGCTTTCTTT
TRBV7-9	many	NA	TRBJ2-3	CASSTDRITQYF	TGTGCCAGCAGCACCGACAGGATTACGCAGTATTTT
TRBV7-2	many	NA	TRBJ2-1	CASSWGSTSGYEQFF	TGTGCCAGCAGCTGGGGATCGACCAGTGGCTATGAGCAGTTCTTC
TRBV12-3/TRBV12-4	many	NA	TRBJ2-2	CASTLSNGELFF	TGTGCCAGCACTCTTAGCAACGGGGAGCTGTTTTTT
TRBV7-9	few	NA	TRBJ2-3	CASSTRAPFGSDTQYF	TGTGCCAGCAGCACCCGGGCCCCTTTTGGATCAGATACGCAGTATTTT
TRBV12-3/TRBV12-4	many	TRBD2	TRBJ2-1	CASSTGVAGSNEQFF	TGTGCCAGCAGTACGGGAGTAGCGGGATCCAATGAGCAGTTCTTC
TRBV12-3/TRBV12-4	many	NA	TRBJ1-1	CASSSGDREAFF	TGTGCCAGCAGTTCAGGGGACCGAGAAGCTTTCTTT
TRBV11-2	NA	NA	TRBJ2-1	CASFLGSSYNEQFF	TGTGCCAGTTTTCTTGGTAGCTCCTACAATGAGCAGTTCTTC
TRBV3-1	few	TRBD2	TRBJ2-1	CASSPKGLAGPPANEQFF	TGTGCCAGCAGCCCCAAGGGACTAGCGGGACCCCCCGCCAATGAGCAGTTCTTC